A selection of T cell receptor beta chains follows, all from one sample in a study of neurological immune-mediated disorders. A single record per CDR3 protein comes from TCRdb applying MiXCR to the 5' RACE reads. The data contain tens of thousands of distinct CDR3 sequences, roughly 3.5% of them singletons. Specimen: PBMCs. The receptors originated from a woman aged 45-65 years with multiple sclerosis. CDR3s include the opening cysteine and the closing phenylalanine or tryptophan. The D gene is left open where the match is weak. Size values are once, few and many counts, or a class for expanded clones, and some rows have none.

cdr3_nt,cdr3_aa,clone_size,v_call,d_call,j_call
TGCGCCAGCAGTTTCGGACAGGGACGGAACACCGGGGAGCTGTTTTTT,CASSFGQGRNTGELFF,many,TRBV4-3,TRBD1,TRBJ2-2
TGTGCCAGCAGCTCACAGGGGTTCACCTACAATGAGCAGTTCTTC,CASSSQGFTYNEQFF,many,TRBV7-2,TRBD1,TRBJ2-1
TGCAGTGCCCAGACCGACAGGGCGGCAGATACGCAGTATTTT,CSAQTDRAADTQYF,many,TRBV20-1,TRBD1,TRBJ2-3
TGCGCCAGCAGCTTACTAGGCTCTGGGGCCAACGTCCTGACTTTC,CASSLLGSGANVLTF,many,TRBV5-1,NA,TRBJ2-6
TGTGCCAGCAGCCGCTGGCCCCCTAGCGGGGGGGCTCTCGGTAATGAGCAGTTCTTC,CASSRWPPSGGALGNEQFF,few,TRBV7-2,TRBD2,TRBJ2-1
TGTGCCAGCAGCTTAGTATCACCCAGGGAATCCTACGAGCAGTACTTC,CASSLVSPRESYEQYF,many,TRBV7-2,NA,TRBJ2-7
TGTGCCAGCACAGGGGGAGATAGCAATCAGCCCCAGCATTTT,CASTGGDSNQPQHF,many,TRBV6-6,TRBD1,TRBJ1-5
TGTGCCAGCATGAGGAGGAGTGGCAATCAGCCCCAGCATTTT,CASMRRSGNQPQHF,many,TRBV12-3/TRBV12-4,NA,TRBJ1-5
TGCAGTGCTAGAGATCGGGACCGGAGAAATCAGCCCCAGCATTTT,CSARDRDRRNQPQHF,many,TRBV20-1,NA,TRBJ1-5
TGCAGTGCTAGAGCGGATGGGGCTTTGCATAATTCACCCCTCCACTTT,CSARADGALHNSPLHF,many,TRBV20-1,NA,TRBJ1-6
TGCGCCAGCAGCTTGGGACAGGGATGGGGGAATGAGCAGTTCTTC,CASSLGQGWGNEQFF,NA,TRBV5-1,TRBD1,TRBJ2-1
TGCGCCAGCAGCTTGGGGGTCCAGATAGACTACGAGCAGTACTTC,CASSLGVQIDYEQYF,many,TRBV5-1,NA,TRBJ2-7
TGTGCCAGCAGCCACGCGACAGGGGGAAACACCATATATTTT,CASSHATGGNTIYF,many,TRBV7-6,TRBD1,TRBJ1-3
TGCAGTGCCCTGGGACTAGCTTACACCGGGGAGCTGTTTTTT,CSALGLAYTGELFF,many,TRBV20-1,TRBD2,TRBJ2-2
TGTGCCAGCAGCTCGGTTAGGGGGAATCAGCCCCAGCATTTT,CASSSVRGNQPQHF,many,TRBV5-5,NA,TRBJ1-5
TGTGCCACCCAGAGGGAGTTGAACACTGAAGCTTTCTTT,CATQRELNTEAFF,many,TRBV7-2,NA,TRBJ1-1
TGTGCCAGTAACCAGGGTGGAGATAGCACAGATACGCAGTATTTT,CASNQGGDSTDTQYF,NA,TRBV19,NA,TRBJ2-3
TGTGCCAGCAGCCTGGACAGGGGGCAGCCCCAGCATTTT,CASSLDRGQPQHF,many,TRBV12-3/TRBV12-4,TRBD1,TRBJ1-5
TGCGCCAGCAGCCAAGATTACGCGGGCGACAGGGCAAATGAGCAGTTCTTC,CASSQDYAGDRANEQFF,many,TRBV4-3,TRBD1,TRBJ2-1
TGTGCCAGCTCAGAAGGATTCGGGAACGAGCAGTACTTC,CASSEGFGNEQYF,many,TRBV18,NA,TRBJ2-7
TGTGCCAGCAGTCCGACGGCTAACCAAGAGACCCAGTACTTC,CASSPTANQETQYF,few,TRBV2,NA,TRBJ2-5
TGTGCCAGCAGCTTCGGAGGGGGAAAGTCTTGGGAGCCCCAGCATTTT,CASSFGGGKSWEPQHF,many,TRBV5-6,NA,TRBJ1-5
TGTGCCAGCAGCCGGAGCGGTTCTGGAAACACCATATATTTT,CASSRSGSGNTIYF,many,TRBV3-1,NA,TRBJ1-3
TGTGCCAGCTCCTTCCCAGGAAGGGAAGCTTTCTTT,CASSFPGREAFF,many,TRBV7-2,NA,TRBJ1-1
TGTGCCACCAGCAGAGATCGGGGCAGGTCGGTCTCCTACAATGAGCAGTTCTTC,CATSRDRGRSVSYNEQFF,many,TRBV15,NA,TRBJ2-1
TGCAGTGCTAGAGTGTCGCATCAGACTGAAGCTTTCTTT,CSARVSHQTEAFF,many,TRBV20-1,NA,TRBJ1-1
TGTGCCAGCTCACCCAGCCGCGCAGTTAAGCCCCAGCATTTT,CASSPSRAVKPQHF,NA,TRBV18,NA,TRBJ1-5
TGTGCCACCAGTGATTTTTTTTCGCTAGCGGGGGATACGCAGTATTTT,CATSDFFSLAGDTQYF,many,TRBV24-1,TRBD2,TRBJ2-3
TGTGCCAGCAGTTACGATATTGCTCTGGAGCTGTTTTTT,CASSYDIALELFF,NA,TRBV6-5,NA,TRBJ2-2
TGCGCCAGCAGCTCAGACAGGAGGGGGACCGGGGAGCTGTTTTTT,CASSSDRRGTGELFF,many,TRBV5-1,NA,TRBJ2-2
TGTGCCAGCAGTTCCCAATACCCGCGACATTCTAACTATGGCTACACCTTC,CASSSQYPRHSNYGYTF,many,TRBV6-2/TRBV6-3,NA,TRBJ1-2
TGCGCCAGCAGCCAAGGGACAGGGGCCCGACTCGTAGATACGCAGTATTTT,CASSQGTGARLVDTQYF,many,TRBV4-3,TRBD1,TRBJ2-3
TGTGCCAGCAGTTACTCAGGCCGTAGCACAGATACGCAGTATTTT,CASSYSGRSTDTQYF,many,TRBV6-2/TRBV6-3,NA,TRBJ2-3
TGTGCCAGCAGCTTGGGTCGGGTTCCCAATCAGCCCCAGCATTTT,CASSLGRVPNQPQHF,many,TRBV7-2,NA,TRBJ1-5
TGTGCCAGCAGCGCCACCTTAAATCGACAGGGCCCCTATGGCTACACCTTC,CASSATLNRQGPYGYTF,many,TRBV9,TRBD1,TRBJ1-2
TGTGCCAGCAGCCAAGCCCTGAAGGGTCAGCCCCAGCATTTT,CASSQALKGQPQHF,many,TRBV3-1,NA,TRBJ1-5
TGTGCCAGCAGCCGGACAGACGCAGAGACCCAGTACTTC,CASSRTDAETQYF,many,TRBV7-2,NA,TRBJ2-5
TGCAGTGCTAGAGATATATGGGACTCCGTTTCCGAGACCCAGTACTTC,CSARDIWDSVSETQYF,many,TRBV20-1,NA,TRBJ2-5
TGTGCCAGCAGGTCTGTGAGGGAGAACGGGGAGCTGTTTTTT,CASRSVRENGELFF,many,TRBV25-1,NA,TRBJ2-2
TGCGCCAGCAGCCCAGGGACACGGGGATCCACAGATACGCAGTATTTT,CASSPGTRGSTDTQYF,many,TRBV5-1,NA,TRBJ2-3
TGCAGTGCACCGCAACGGGGGCAAGGCTCCTACGAGCAGTACTTC,CSAPQRGQGSYEQYF,many,TRBV20-1,NA,TRBJ2-7
TGCGCCAGCAGCTTGGATGCGAAGAGGGTCCAGACCGGGCACAAAGACGAGCAGTACTTC,CASSLDAKRVQTGHKDEQYF,many,TRBV5-1,NA,TRBJ2-7
TGCGCCAGCAGCTCAGTCGGGGGCCCCCAAGAGACCCAGTACTTC,CASSSVGGPQETQYF,many,TRBV5-1,NA,TRBJ2-5
TGTGCCAGCAGCTACCAGGGTGGGGGCCGGGAGACCCAGTACTTC,CASSYQGGGRETQYF,many,TRBV7-2,NA,TRBJ2-5
TGCAGTGCTCTAGACAGGCTCTTAACTAATGAAAAACTGTTTTTT,CSALDRLLTNEKLFF,many,TRBV20-1,NA,TRBJ1-4
TGTGCAAGTCGCTTAGCGGGGCCGACTAGCGGGGTAGTGGTATCCTACGAGCAGTACTTC,CASRLAGPTSGVVVSYEQYF,few,TRBV12-2,NA,TRBJ2-7
TGCAGTGCTAGCCTGTCGACTAGCACAGATACGCAGTATTTT,CSASLSTSTDTQYF,many,TRBV20-1,NA,TRBJ2-3
TGTGCCAGCAGCTTAGGGGTCGGACAGTCCTATGGCTACACCTTC,CASSLGVGQSYGYTF,many,TRBV7-9,NA,TRBJ1-2
TGTGCCAGCAGCACAGGGGTTCAGCCCCAGCATTTT,CASSTGVQPQHF,many,TRBV12-3/TRBV12-4,TRBD1,TRBJ1-5
TGCGCCAGCAGCTTGACGGGGGGGGAAGAGACCCAGTACTTC,CASSLTGGEETQYF,many,TRBV5-1,TRBD2,TRBJ2-5
TGTGCCAGCAGCGGCTACAGGGCTTACGAGCAGTACTTC,CASSGYRAYEQYF,NA,TRBV7-6,NA,TRBJ2-7
TGTGCCAGCAGTCGAGCAAATACGCAGTATTTT,CASSRANTQYF,many,TRBV12-3/TRBV12-4,NA,TRBJ2-3
TGTGCCAGCGGCCTAGGGCGGGATTCACCCCTCCACTTT,CASGLGRDSPLHF,many,TRBV6-5,NA,TRBJ1-6